This TCR beta chain originates from a study of T cell repertoires in cytomegalovirus infection. Overall study context: Both recently identified HLA-C-restricted and well-studied HLA-B-restricted CMV epitopes were used in the study.

CDR1 is LGHNA and CDR2 is YNFKEQ in the germline V gene. The V end lost 1 base, the J end lost 4 bases, and 8 bases lay between the germline ends. This CDR3 spans 13 amino acids. Turning to this clonotype: Its antigen is unknown.

TCRdb re-called the reads through MiXCR, storing one row per CDR3 protein. This table has a few hundred thousand distinct CDR3 sequences, about 40% appearing once. Study-wide findings and caveats: HLA-C-restricted CMV clonotypes gave the most frequent clonotype in two of eight donors.

This chain links TRBV4-2 with TRBJ2-7; D is unresolved. The sequenced sample was cultured PBMCs, obtained from culture after CMV antigen stimulation. The sequence derives from a human donor in good health (CMV status not recorded). Some clones in this sample may be carry-over from other donors' samples. DNA of the CDR3: TGTGCCAGCAGCCAAGGCGTAGGATACGAGCAGTACTTC. Encoded protein: CASSQGVGYEQYF.